Given below is one TCR beta chain in context. Combining a sample-barcoded 5' primer with a J-beta primer mix, a second PCR ran for roughly 6 to 12 cycles. In TCRdb, the 5' RACE reads were re-called with MiXCR into one record per CDR3 protein. The top ten clones hold approximately 17% of a sample with about 1 million distinct CDR3 sequences, under 55% of them seen once. This specimen comes from a study of blood T cells in healthy people across ages. The CDR3 consists of 15 residues. Germline V CDR1 and CDR2: MDHEN, SYDVKM. V gave up 5 bases and J gave up 0 bases, with 11 bases separating them. This sequence originates from an older woman in good health. The material sequenced was blood. The J gene is TRBJ2-4, the V gene TRBV28, with D perhaps TRBD2 (5 bases). Written as DNA, the CDR3 is TGTGCCAGCAGTCCACCCGGGGTAGCCAAAAACATTCAGTACTTC. The encoded protein is CASSPPGVAKNIQYF.